Listed below are T cell receptor beta chains from one sample, sequenced in a study of T cell repertoires in cytomegalovirus infection. TCRdb redid the calling of the reads with MiXCR, one entry per CDR3 protein. The sample contains 350,000 to 400,000 distinct CDR3 sequences, about 35% of which appear only once. These receptors are not linked to any known antigen. The specimen was cultured PBMCs, collected from culture after CMV antigen stimulation. The receptors stem from a human donor in good health (CMV status not recorded). Some clones in this sample may be carry-over from other donors' samples. Each CDR3 is given without its conserved first and last residue. The order of the fields is CDR3 protein, V gene, D gene, J gene. The D gene is left open where the match is weak.

ASSYGATGTEAF TRBV6-2/TRBV6-3 - TRBJ1-1
ASSQDWAAVNEKLF TRBV4-3 - TRBJ1-4
ASSLEGRGAGGSEQY TRBV7-2 TRBD2 TRBJ2-7
ASSSGPSQRSETQY TRBV6-5 - TRBJ2-5
ASSQGNEQY TRBV3-1 - TRBJ2-7
ASSPRPGGVYNEQF TRBV6-2/TRBV6-3 TRBD2 TRBJ2-1
ASSIGGGRVSLNTEAF TRBV19 - TRBJ1-1
ASSQAGLPQETQY TRBV4-1 - TRBJ2-5
ASSYVAGGYNEQF TRBV6-6 TRBD2 TRBJ2-1
ASSYGSGRRGETQY TRBV6-6 TRBD2 TRBJ2-5
ASSEAGVSPRDAF TRBV2 - TRBJ1-1
ASRSRERGGETQY TRBV12-3/TRBV12-4 - TRBJ2-5
ASSHRGTEAF TRBV7-6 - TRBJ1-1
ATSDQSQGAGEAF TRBV24-1 TRBD1 TRBJ1-1
ASSEARTGGNEKLF TRBV6-1 TRBD1 TRBJ1-4
ASSLNMVLAEQF TRBV6-2/TRBV6-3 - TRBJ2-1
ASSFSWTPSSYNEQF TRBV28 - TRBJ2-1
ASRTSGAHQF TRBV27 TRBD2 TRBJ2-1
ASTHGFAYSTDTQY TRBV7-1 - TRBJ2-3
ASSPRTSSYNEQF TRBV11-3 - TRBJ2-1
ASSPGGRPWAQH TRBV7-2 TRBD1 TRBJ1-5
ASSQPSVHGETQY TRBV5-1 - TRBJ2-5
ASSVGGTGNTEAF TRBV9 - TRBJ1-1
ASSALGETQY TRBV7-2 - TRBJ2-5
ASSLGLAGGSYNEQF TRBV12-3/TRBV12-4 TRBD2 TRBJ2-1
ASSYSFGQPQH TRBV6-5 - TRBJ1-5
ASSPPGQGYEQY TRBV7-9 TRBD1 TRBJ2-7